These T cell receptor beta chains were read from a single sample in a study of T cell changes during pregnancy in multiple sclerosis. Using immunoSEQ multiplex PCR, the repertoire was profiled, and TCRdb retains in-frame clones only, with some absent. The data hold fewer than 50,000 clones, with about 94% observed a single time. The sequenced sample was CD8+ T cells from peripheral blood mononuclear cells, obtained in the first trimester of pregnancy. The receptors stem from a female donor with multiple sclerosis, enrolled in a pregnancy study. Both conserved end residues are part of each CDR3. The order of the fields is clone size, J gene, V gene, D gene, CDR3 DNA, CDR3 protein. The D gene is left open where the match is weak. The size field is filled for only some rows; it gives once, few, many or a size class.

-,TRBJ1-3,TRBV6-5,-,TGTGCCAGCACCCCCGGGGTCTCTGGAAACACCATATATTTT,CASTPGVSGNTIYF
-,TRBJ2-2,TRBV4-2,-,TGTGCCAGCAAGGCTCCAGGGATTTACACCGGGGAGCTGTTTTTT,CASKAPGIYTGELFF
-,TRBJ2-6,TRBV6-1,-,TGTGCCAGCAGTGAGTCTTCCGGCTCTGGGGCCAACGTCCTGACTTTC,CASSESSGSGANVLTF
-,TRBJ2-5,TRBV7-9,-,TGTGCCAGCAGCTTAGTACAGAGCCAAGAGACCCAGTACTTC,CASSLVQSQETQYF
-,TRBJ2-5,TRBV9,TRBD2,TGTGCCAGCAGCACCGGACTAGCGTTGTCGGAGACCCAGTACTTC,CASSTGLALSETQYF
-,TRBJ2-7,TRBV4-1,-,TGCGCCAGCAGCCAAGTGGGAGGGACAGGCCCCTACGAGCAGTACTTC,CASSQVGGTGPYEQYF
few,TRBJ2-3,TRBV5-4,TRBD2,TGTGCCAGCAGCTTGCTACTAGCGGGCGAGATGGATACGCAGTATTTT,CASSLLLAGEMDTQYF
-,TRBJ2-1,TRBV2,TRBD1,TGTGCCAGAGAGACAGGGACAAGGAAGTACAATGAGCAGTTCTTC,CARETGTRKYNEQFF
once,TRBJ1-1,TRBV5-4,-,TGTGCCAGCAGCTTTGGAGGGGCGGGTGAAGCTTTCTTT,CASSFGGAGEAFF
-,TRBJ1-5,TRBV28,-,TGTGCCAGCAGTTTATTGCGGCAGGGAAGCAATCAGCCCCAGCATTTT,CASSLLRQGSNQPQHF
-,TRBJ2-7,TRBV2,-,TGTGCCACCCTCACGGCCTACGAGCAGTACTTC,CATLTAYEQYF
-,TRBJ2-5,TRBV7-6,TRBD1,TGTGCCAGCAGCGTCAGGACAGGGGATCTCGAGACCCAGTACTTC,CASSVRTGDLETQYF
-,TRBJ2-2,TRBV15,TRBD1,TGTGCCACCAGCCCCCACAGGGGACCCAACACCGGGGAGCTGTTTTTT,CATSPHRGPNTGELFF
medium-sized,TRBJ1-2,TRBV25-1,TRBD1,TGTGCCAGCAGTGAATCAGGGACAGGGGGAATCGATGGCTACACCTTC,CASSESGTGGIDGYTF
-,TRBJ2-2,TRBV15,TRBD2,TGTGCCACCAGCAAAACCCCGCCGGGACTAGCGGGGGGGGGCACCGGGGAGCTGTTTTTT,CATSKTPPGLAGGGTGELFF
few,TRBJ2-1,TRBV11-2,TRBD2,TGTGCCAGCAGCTTATTTTCGCGGGGACTAGCGGGAGTTGGGAATGAGCAGTTCTTC,CASSLFSRGLAGVGNEQFF
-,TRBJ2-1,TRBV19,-,TGTGCCAGTAGTAAGGAAAGGGACTTTGAGCAGTTCTTC,CASSKERDFEQFF
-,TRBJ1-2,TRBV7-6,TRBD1,TGTGCCAGCAGCTCCCGACAGGGGAAAGAGGGGAGCTATGGCTACACCTTC,CASSSRQGKEGSYGYTF
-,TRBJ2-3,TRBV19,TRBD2,TGTGCCAGTAGTATAGTGGCTAGCGGGAGGACAGATACGCAGTATTTT,CASSIVASGRTDTQYF
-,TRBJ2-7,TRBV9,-,TGTGCCAGCAGCGTAGAGGGGGGGCAGGGAAATCGGGAGCAGTACTTC,CASSVEGGQGNREQYF
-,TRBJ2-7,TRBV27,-,TGTGCCAGCGCTACAGGGGGGGTTAGCTCCTACGAGCAGTACTTC,CASATGGVSSYEQYF
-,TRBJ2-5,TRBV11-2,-,TGTGCCAGCAGCTTCCTCCTGACAGGTTCGCAAGAGACCCAGTACTTC,CASSFLLTGSQETQYF
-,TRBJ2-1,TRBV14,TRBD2,TGTGCCAGCAGCCAAGATTTGGCTAGCGGGACTCTTCTTTCTTCCTACAATGAGCAGTTCTTC,CASSQDLASGTLLSSYNEQFF
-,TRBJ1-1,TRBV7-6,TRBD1,TGTGCCAGCAGCTCGGGACAGCTCTCGAACACTGAAGCTTTCTTT,CASSSGQLSNTEAFF
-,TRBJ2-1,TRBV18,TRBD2,TGTGCCAGCTCACTTCGGACTAGCGGGAGAGGGGGTGAGCAGTTCTTC,CASSLRTSGRGGEQFF
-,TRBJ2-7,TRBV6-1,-,TGTGCCAGCAGTGACAGTTTGCTGGCTCCCTACGAGCAGTACTTC,CASSDSLLAPYEQYF
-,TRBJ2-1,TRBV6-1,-,TGTGCCAGCAGTGAACCCCGACTAGGGTGGGATGAGCAGTTCTTC,CASSEPRLGWDEQFF
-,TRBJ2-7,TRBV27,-,TGTGCCAGCTGGGACTCCTTCTCCTACGAGCAGTACTTC,CASWDSFSYEQYF
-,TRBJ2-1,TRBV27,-,TGTGCCAGCAGGGACTTCTCCCGCTCCTACAATGAGCAGTTCTTC,CASRDFSRSYNEQFF
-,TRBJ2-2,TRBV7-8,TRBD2,TGTGCCAGCAGCAGTGTACTAGCGTTACTAGCGGGAGGGGAGCTGTTTTTT,CASSSVLALLAGGELFF
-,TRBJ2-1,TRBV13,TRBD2,TGTGCCAGCAGCACCCGGACTAGCGGGAGCAATGAGCAGTTCTTC,CASSTRTSGSNEQFF
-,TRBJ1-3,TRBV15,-,TGTGCCACCAGCAGAGATAGGGGTTCTGGAAACACCATATATTTT,CATSRDRGSGNTIYF